Below, 32 T cell receptor beta chains from the same sample are listed, as sequenced in a study of CD8 T cells in acute hepatitis C reinfection. TCRdb's copy holds only in-frame clones and misses some; the assay was immunoSEQ multiplex PCR. The sample includes tens of thousands of clones, approximately 85% of them seen just once. Noted time point: naive CD8 control sorted from an acute-time-point sample. Source material: naive CD8+ T cells from PBMCs. These receptors all stem from a young woman who spontaneously cleared hepatitis C infection.

This clone was counted a few times. This rearrangement joins TRBV2 to TRBJ1-1; D is undetermined. V lost 1 base and J lost 3, with 6 bases in between. The CDR3 has 13 amino acids. Per the germline V gene, CDR1 is SNHLY and CDR2 is FYNNEI. CDR3 nucleotide sequence: TGTGCCAGCAGTGAAGTGGGTGACACTGAAGCTTTCTTT. This sequence encodes CASSEVGDTEAFF. The variable domain in full, completed from reference TRBV2 and TRBJ1-1, reads EPEVTQTPSHQVTQMGQEVILRCVPISNHLYFYWYRQILGQKVEFLVSFYNNEISEKSEIFDDQFSVERPDGSNFTLKIRSTKLEDSAMYFCASSEVGDTEAFFGQGTRLTVV.

CDR3 loop: CASSLVLAGKYEQYF. For the CDR3, the DNA is TGTGCCAGCAGCTTAGTGTTAGCGGGAAAATACGAGCAGTACTTC. This chain links TRBV11-1 with TRBJ2-7, with 8 bases that match TRBD2. The CDR3 sequence is 15 residues long. Unmatched junction bases numbered 6, after V lost 1 base and J lost 4 bases. Germline assignment: CDR1 SGHAT and CDR2 FQDESV (reference sequence).

This clone came up once. This chain uses TRBV11-2 with TRBJ2-3; D not resolved. The CDR3 runs to 12 residues. Trimming cost V 1 base and J 6 bases, with 5 bases left between them. Germline CDR1 reads SGHAT; CDR2 reads FQNNGV. CDR3 amino acids: CASSLGSDTQYF. For the CDR3, the DNA is TGTGCCAGCAGCTTAGGGAGCGATACGCAGTATTTT.

This clone showed up just once. The rearrangement uses TRBV27 and TRBJ2-2, with a possible D match to TRBD2 (5 bases). Between the trimmed V and J ends, which lost 5 bases and 0 bases, there was a span of 10 bases. The germline CDR1 and CDR2 sequences are MNHEY and SMNVEV (reference sequence). The CDR3 length is 15 residues. The chain's CDR3 is CASSLALANTGELFF. DNA of the CDR3: TGTGCCAGCAGTCTCGCACTAGCGAACACCGGGGAGCTGTTTTTT.

The chain uses TRBV7-9 and TRBJ1-6; possibly TRBD1 for D (6 bases). Germline V lookup: CDR1 SEHNR, CDR2 FQNEAQ (reference sequence). Trimming removed 10 bases from V and 13 bases from J, with 11 bases in between. This CDR3 spans 10 amino acids. CDR3 DNA sequence: TGTGCCATATCAACAGGGCCCCTCCACTTT. Translating it yields CAISTGPLHF.

CDR3 protein: CASSSGLAGGPSEQFF. The DNA of the CDR3 is TGTGCCAGCAGCTCCGGTCTGGCGGGAGGGCCAAGTGAGCAGTTCTTC. This chain connects TRBV7-8 to TRBJ2-1; 9 nucleotides align to TRBD2. The J segment lost 9 bases and the V segment lost 4 bases, leaving 13 bases of the junction unmatched. From germline, CDR1 is SGHVS and CDR2 FQNEAQ. There are 16 residues in the CDR3.

This clone appeared a few times. J is TRBJ2-7 and V is TRBV28, with D tentatively TRBD1 or TRBD2 (5 bases each). Trimming took off 4 bases at V and 3 bases at J, with 13 bases between the two ends. The CDR3 runs to 14 residues. CDR1 and CDR2 from the germline V gene are MDHEN and SYDVKM. The CDR3 here is CASSWGRRIYEQYF. CDR3 in DNA: TGTGCCAGCAGTTGGGGACGGCGGATCTACGAGCAGTACTTC.

The chain employs TRBV7-9 and TRBJ2-7; D gene ambiguous. The V gene's germline CDR1 is SEHNR and CDR2 FQNEAQ (reference sequence). The V end was cut by 1 base, the J end by 1 base, with 5 bases between. This CDR3 contains 13 residues. The CDR3 DNA follows: TGTGCCAGCAGCTTAGGGCCTTCCTACGAGCAGTACTTC. Translated, it gives CASSLGPSYEQYF.

The chain has TRBV6-5 and TRBJ2-5; 9 bases are a match to TRBD1. V was clipped by 5 bases and J by 5 bases; unmatched bases: 9. This CDR3 comprises 15 residues. In germline, CDR1 is MNHEY, CDR2 SVGAGI. CDR3 nucleotides: TGTGCCAGCAGTCCGCCGGACAGGGGCGAGGAGACCCAGTACTTC. Its protein is CASSPPDRGEETQYF.

The chain links TRBV11-1 to TRBJ2-5, with D tentatively TRBD2 (5 bases). Germline CDR1 SGHAT, CDR2 FQDESV (reference sequence). The CDR3 extends over 13 amino acids. The germline V and J ends were trimmed by 6 bases and 2 bases, with 10 bases remaining between them. The CDR3 is CASSPGKQETQYF. The CDR3 DNA reads TGTGCCAGCAGTCCGGGGAAGCAAGAGACCCAGTACTTC. Variable domain in full (rest from reference TRBV11-1 and TRBJ2-5): EAEVAQSPRYKITEKSQAVAFWCDPISGHATLYWYRQILGQGPELLVQFQDESVVDDSQLPKDRFSAERLKGVDSTLKIQPAELGDSAMYLCASSPGKQETQYFGPGTRLLVL.

The chain uses TRBV7-8 and TRBJ2-4; no firm D call. V lost 1 base and J lost 7, with 2 bases in between. Looked up from germline, CDR1 is SGHVS and CDR2 is FQNEAQ. The CDR3 covers 11 residues. This CDR3 is CASSLGNIQYF. CDR3 bases: TGTGCCAGCAGCTTAGGGAACATTCAGTACTTC.

The V gene is TRBV28, the J gene TRBJ1-5; weak D call: TRBD1 (5 bases). CDR3 size: 17 residues. V lost 5 bases and J lost 0, with 17 bases in between. The germline CDR1 and CDR2 sequences are MDHEN and SYDVKM. The CDR3 DNA follows: TGTGCCAGCAGTCCTCTATCGGGGCTGTATAGCAATCAGCCCCAGCATTTT. Amino acid sequence: CASSPLSGLYSNQPQHF.

This clone was seen only a few times. The chain uses TRBV7-9 and TRBJ1-5, with TRBD1 matching 9 bases. The CDR3 is made up of 15 amino acids. Germline loops: CDR1 SEHNR, CDR2 FQNEAQ (reference sequence). V gave up 5 bases and J gave up 4 bases; unmatched junction bases: 6. As DNA, the CDR3 is TGTGCCAGCAGCCTTTCGGGACAGGGAAATCAGCCCCAGCATTTT. It is translated as CASSLSGQGNQPQHF. Using reference TRBV7-9 and TRBJ1-5 for the parts outside the CDR3, the full variable domain is DTGVSQNPRHKITKRGQNVTFRCDPISEHNRLYWYRQTLGQGPEFLTYFQNEAQLEKSRLLSDRFSAERPKGSFSTLEIQRTEQGDSAMYLCASSLSGQGNQPQHFGDGTRLSIL.

This clone has more than one count but fewer than ten. The chain links TRBV4-1 to TRBJ1-1; perhaps TRBD1 as D (5 bases). Germline lookup yields CDR1 MGHRA and CDR2 YSYEKL. V lost 2 bases, J lost 7 bases, and 14 bases lay in between. The CDR3 runs to 14 residues. CDR3 in DNA: TGCGCCAGCAGCCAACCGGACGGGGGTCTTGAAGCTTTCTTT. Translated, it gives CASSQPDGGLEAFF.

The chain couples TRBV7-9 to TRBJ2-1, with TRBD2 matching over 14 bases. V shed 5 bases and J 0 bases; nucleotides not matched to a gene: 9. CDR1 is SEHNR and CDR2 is FQNEAQ in the germline V gene (reference sequence). The length of the CDR3 is 19 residues. Here the CDR3 reads CASSGAGLAGVDSYNEQFF. CDR3 bases: TGTGCCAGCAGCGGGGCGGGACTAGCGGGAGTAGACTCCTACAATGAGCAGTTCTTC.

This chain links TRBV11-3 with TRBJ2-2, with 9 nucleotides matching TRBD2. The V gene's germline CDR1 is SGHNT and CDR2 YENEEA. The trim removed 6 bases at V and 7 bases at J, leaving 9 bases unmatched. The CDR3 length is 15 residues. CDR3 nucleotides: TGTGCCAGCAGTAGCGGGAGAGAAATTGGCGGGGAGCTGTTTTTT. It encodes CASSSGREIGGELFF.

The chain is built from TRBV29-1 and TRBJ2-1; 14 bases are a match to TRBD2. Germline V gene lookup returns CDR1 SQVTM and CDR2 ANQGSEA. This CDR3 is built from 16 residues. V was pared by 3 bases and J by 8 bases, with 9 bases of the junction left unmatched. The DNA of the CDR3 is TGCAGCGTTGATCCGGGACTAGCGGGAGTAGGAGATGAGCAGTTCTTC. Amino acid sequence: CSVDPGLAGVGDEQFF.

The V call is TRBV27, the J call TRBJ2-7; 7 bases align to TRBD2. The ends lost 5 bases at V and 1 base at J; junction bases unmatched: 5. Germline V gene lookup returns CDR1 MNHEY and CDR2 SMNVEV (reference sequence). There are 14 residues in the CDR3. CDR3 coding DNA: TGTGCCAGCAGTCCCGGACTAGTTTCCTACGAGCAGTACTTC. It encodes CASSPGLVSYEQYF.

The CDR3, as DNA: TGCGCCAGCAGCCAAGTTGCTTTGGGTAATGAGCAGTTCTTC. Its translation is CASSQVALGNEQFF. V is TRBV4-1 and J is TRBJ2-1; D gene unclear. V lost 1 base, J lost 7 bases, and 11 bases lay in between. Germline lookup yields CDR1 MGHRA and CDR2 YSYEKL. This CDR3 is built from 14 residues.

CDR3 coding DNA: TGTGCCAGCTCACCACCCCCGGGTGGGCGAGACGAGCAGTACTTC. This sequence encodes CASSPPPGGRDEQYF. The J gene is TRBJ2-7, the V gene TRBV18; D unresolved. Germline CDR1 KGHSH, CDR2 LQKENI. CDR3 length equals 15 residues. The germline V and J ends were trimmed by 0 bases and 5 bases, with 14 bases remaining between them.

The genes are TRBV2 and TRBJ2-7; 8 nucleotides align to TRBD1. V trimming: 1 base; J trimming: 3 bases; junction bases outside the gene matches: 8. Germline V lookup: CDR1 SNHLY, CDR2 FYNNEI. This CDR3 is built from 16 residues. In DNA form, the CDR3 reads TGTGCCAGCAGTGAAGTCAGGACAGGGCCCGTCTACGAGCAGTACTTC. Translation: CASSEVRTGPVYEQYF.

The genes are TRBV14 and TRBJ2-7; 7 bases are shared with TRBD1. This CDR3 is built from 13 residues. The germline V gene encodes CDR1 SGHDN and CDR2 FVKESK. The V gene end was trimmed by 6 bases and the J gene end by 3 bases; junction bases not matched to a gene: 5. CDR3 sequence (DNA): TGTGCCAGCAGTCCGACAGGGCTCTACGAGCAGTACTTC. Its protein is CASSPTGLYEQYF.

The CDR3: CASSIGTAGANVLTF. In nucleotides, the CDR3 is TGTGCCAGTAGTATAGGTACAGCTGGGGCCAACGTCCTGACTTTC. This chain links TRBV19 with TRBJ2-6; D unresolved. The CDR3 extends over 15 amino acids. CDR1 is LNHDA, CDR2 SQIVND, per germline (reference sequence). Trimming left V 1 base short and J 2 bases short, with 6 bases between.

This clone has just a few counts. The chain joins TRBV2 to TRBJ2-1; no clear D gene. V was cut by 6 bases and J by 10 bases, with 7 bases left in between. Per germline, CDR1 SNHLY and CDR2 FYNNEI. CDR3 size: 10 residues. DNA of the CDR3: TGTGCCAGCAGGTCCTGGGAGCAGTTCTTC. Translation gives CASRSWEQFF.

The chain uses TRBV4-1 and TRBJ1-5; possible D gene TRBD1, 6 bases. Trimming stripped 4 bases from V and 3 bases from J, with 19 bases between. Looked up from germline, CDR1 is MGHRA and CDR2 is YSYEKL. CDR3 length: 17 amino acids. The CDR3 is CASSRRQEIGHNQPQHF. The DNA for the CDR3 is TGCGCCAGCAGCCGACGACAGGAGATAGGGCACAATCAGCCCCAGCATTTT.

The CDR3 spells CASSLFRGRPNTEAFF. In DNA, the CDR3 is TGTGCCAGCAGCTTATTTCGGGGGCGCCCCAACACTGAAGCTTTCTTT. V usage is TRBV11-2 and J usage is TRBJ1-1; TRBD1 might be the D (6 bases). Trimming removed 2 bases at V and 2 bases at J, with 15 bases between. The CDR3 is 16 amino acids. The germline gives CDR1 SGHAT, CDR2 FQNNGV.

The rearrangement uses TRBV6-6 and TRBJ2-5; D might be TRBD1 (6 bases). The CDR3 consists of 13 residues. V lost 6 bases and J 5 bases, leaving 13 bases between the germline ends. Germline V gives CDR1 MNHNY, CDR2 SVGAGI (reference sequence). The CDR3: CASSRTRGETQYF. DNA for the CDR3: TGTGCCAGCAGCCGCACTAGGGGGGAGACCCAGTACTTC.

The rearrangement joins TRBV29-1 to TRBJ2-5; TRBD1 might be the D (6 bases). Trimming pared 6 bases from V and 0 bases from J, leaving 17 bases between. The CDR3 has 15 amino acids. Germline CDR1 and CDR2: SQVTM and ANQGSEA. The CDR3 DNA follows: TGCAGCGTGGCGCCGGGACACCTGTACCAAGAGACCCAGTACTTC. Protein sequence: CSVAPGHLYQETQYF.

In this sample, this clone turned up a few times. The chain links TRBV6-1 to TRBJ1-2; 7 bases map to TRBD1. Germline V gives CDR1 MNHNS, CDR2 SASEGT. J lost 5 bases, V lost 2 bases, and 5 bases had no gene match. The CDR3 spans 14 residues. For the CDR3, the DNA is TGTGCCAGCAGTGAAATAGGGACAGAGTATGGCTACACCTTC. Translating gives CASSEIGTEYGYTF.

The chain is built from TRBV6-6 and TRBJ1-2; TRBD1 is a possible D gene (5 bases). This CDR3 is built from 14 residues. From germline, CDR1 is MNHNY and CDR2 SVGAGI (reference sequence). Trimming pared 0 bases from V and 6 bases from J, leaving 11 bases between. CDR3: CASSYSQGSDGYTF. As DNA, the CDR3 is TGTGCCAGCAGTTACTCGCAGGGATCGGATGGCTACACCTTC.

This clone was seen more than once but under ten times. The chain carries TRBV4-2 and TRBJ2-2, with D maybe TRBD2 (5 bases). Germline V gene lookup returns CDR1 LGHNA and CDR2 YNFKEQ. The V gene lost 4 bases and the J gene lost 7 bases, with 13 bases spanning the gap. The CDR3 contains 14 residues. CDR3 sequence (DNA): TGTGCCAGCAGCCCGGAGGATTTGAACGGGGAGCTGTTTTTT. This encodes CASSPEDLNGELFF.

The CDR3 sequence: CASKGDSGNTIYF. The CDR3 coding sequence is TGTGCCAGCAAAGGGGACTCTGGAAACACCATATATTTT. The chain carries TRBV2 and TRBJ1-3; tentatively, D is TRBD1 (5 bases). Germline V gene sequence: CDR1 SNHLY, CDR2 FYNNEI. Trimming removed 7 bases at V and 0 bases at J, with 7 bases between. This CDR3 comprises 13 residues.